The text below deals with one TCR beta chain. Its specificity is unknown. The germline V gene encodes CDR1 MDHEN and CDR2 SYDVKM. The V and J ends lost 2 bases and 10 bases respectively, with 9 bases between them. The CDR3 sequence is 13 residues long. This sample is drawn from a study of cytotoxic CD8 clonotypes in ibrutinib-treated CLL. Study-level findings and limits: Ibrutinib response saw clonality rise, and progression saw it return toward baseline.

Profiling relied on immunoSEQ multiplex PCR, and the TCRdb table lists in-frame clones only, not all of them. The sample holds about 70,000 clones, about nine tenths seen once. This receptor was identified in a human donor with chronic lymphocytic leukemia. The chain uses TRBV28 and TRBJ1-6; D remains unclear. Here the sequenced sample was PBMCs, taken after 12 months of ibrutinib treatment. CDR3: CASSLGESSPLHF. Here the CDR3 DNA reads TGTGCCAGCAGTTTAGGCGAGAGCTCACCCCTCCACTTT.